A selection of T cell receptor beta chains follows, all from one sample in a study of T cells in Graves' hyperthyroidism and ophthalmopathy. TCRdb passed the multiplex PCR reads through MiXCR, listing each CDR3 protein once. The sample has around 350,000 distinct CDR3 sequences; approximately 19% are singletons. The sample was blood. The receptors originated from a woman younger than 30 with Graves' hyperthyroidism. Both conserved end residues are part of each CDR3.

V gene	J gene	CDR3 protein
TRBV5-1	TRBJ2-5	CASSLMGQGIQETQYF
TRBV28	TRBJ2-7	CASSSNVHLAAYEQYF
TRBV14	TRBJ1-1	CASSPGTASNTEAFF
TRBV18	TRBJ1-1	CASSPHKLSEAFF
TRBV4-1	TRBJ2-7	CASSHSPGQDYYEQYF
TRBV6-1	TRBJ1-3	CASSTPISTSGNTIYF
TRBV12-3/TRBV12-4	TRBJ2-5	CASSSGSLETQYF
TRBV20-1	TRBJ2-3	CSARRGEGDTQYF
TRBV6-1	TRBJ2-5	CASTLPGYQETQYF
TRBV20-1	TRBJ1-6	CSARTGNSPLHF
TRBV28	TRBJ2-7	CASTMGPYDQYF
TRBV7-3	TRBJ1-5	CASSLGEVNQPQHF
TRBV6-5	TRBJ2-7	CASGTFWDTQPYEQYF
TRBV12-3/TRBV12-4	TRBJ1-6	CASSFYGARVVSPLHF
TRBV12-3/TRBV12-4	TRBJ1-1	CASSTSGTGNTEAFF
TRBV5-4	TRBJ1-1	CASSLARPETDANTEAFF
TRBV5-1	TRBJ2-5	CASSSGTGASETQYF
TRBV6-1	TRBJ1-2	CASTPQRGPLVNYGYTF
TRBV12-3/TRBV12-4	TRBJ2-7	CASGRGQGTYEQYF
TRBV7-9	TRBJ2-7	CASSRTWGQGDEIPYEQYF